This T cell receptor (beta chain) was recovered during a study of blood T cell repertoires in COVID-19. For the study at large: Spain, Italy and the United States supplied samples that represented acute and convalescent COVID-19. Sample material is recorded as cDNA or gDNA derived from T cells, B-cell-depleted T cells, or PBMCs.

Individuals aged about 18 to 100 years were recruited from roughly 22 US areas. The authors' processing: Estimation of nucleated cell counts relied on the amplification of reference gene primers. Repertoires were generated with immunoSEQ multiplex PCR, while TCRdb's copy carries only in-frame clones and drops some. V, J and clone size are taken as reported in that table, and D and trimming were inferred from the DNA itself. This sample has approximately 270,000 clones, with about 90% found just once. V gave up 4 bases and J gave up 5 bases; unmatched junction bases: 5. The length of the CDR3 is 14 residues. The V gene's germline CDR1 is SGHNT and CDR2 YENEEA.

The material sequenced was PBMCs or T cells enriched from blood (not recorded which). V and J are TRBV11-3 and TRBJ2-5; 9 bases fit TRBD2. The receptor was isolated from a human donor in a cohort exposed to, infected with or recovered from COVID-19 (not recorded which). The donor label of this sample is uncertain. The CDR3 DNA reads TGTGCCAGCAGCTCCGGGACTAGCCGGGAGACCCAGTACTTC. Translated, it gives CASSSGTSRETQYF.